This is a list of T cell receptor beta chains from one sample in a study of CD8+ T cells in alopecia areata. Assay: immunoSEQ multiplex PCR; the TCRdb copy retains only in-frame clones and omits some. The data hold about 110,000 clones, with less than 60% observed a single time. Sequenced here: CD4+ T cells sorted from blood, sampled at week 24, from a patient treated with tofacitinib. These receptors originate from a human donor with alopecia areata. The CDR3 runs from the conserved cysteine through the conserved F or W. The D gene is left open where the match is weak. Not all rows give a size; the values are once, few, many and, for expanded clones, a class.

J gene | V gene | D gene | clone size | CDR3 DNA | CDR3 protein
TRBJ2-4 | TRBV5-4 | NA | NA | TGTGCCAGCAGCCCCCGGGCCGACCTAGCCAAAAACATTCAGTACTTC | CASSPRADLAKNIQYF
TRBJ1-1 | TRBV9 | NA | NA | TGTGCCAGCAGCGTTGGAGGGTCCGTGAACACTGAAGCTTTCTTT | CASSVGGSVNTEAFF
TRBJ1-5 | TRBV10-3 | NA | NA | TGTGCCATCAGTGACAAGGGGAGCAATCAGCCCCAGCATTTT | CAISDKGSNQPQHF
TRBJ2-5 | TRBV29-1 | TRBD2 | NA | TGCAGCGTCACCAGCGGGGCCCAAGAGACCCAGTACTTC | CSVTSGAQETQYF
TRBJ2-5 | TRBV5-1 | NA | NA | TGCGCCAGCAGCTCCAACCAAGAGACCCAGTACTTC | CASSSNQETQYF
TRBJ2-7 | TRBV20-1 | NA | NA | TGCAGTGCCAGGGGAGATTACGAGCAGTACTTC | CSARGDYEQYF
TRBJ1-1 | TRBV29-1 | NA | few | TGCAGCGTTGAGAGACAGAGGGGCACTGAAGCTTTCTTT | CSVERQRGTEAFF
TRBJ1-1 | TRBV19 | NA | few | TGTGCCAGTAGTCTCCGATTCGGTTGGACTGAAGCTTTCTTT | CASSLRFGWTEAFF
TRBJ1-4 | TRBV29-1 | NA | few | TGCAGCGTTGCCGTACAGGGTGGTGAAAAACTGTTTTTT | CSVAVQGGEKLFF
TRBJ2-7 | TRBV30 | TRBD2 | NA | TGTGCCTGGAGTGTTGCTAGCGGCTACGAGCAGTACTTC | CAWSVASGYEQYF
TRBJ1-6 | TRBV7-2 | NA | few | TGTGCCAGCAGCTTAGAGGGGAGCTCCTATAATTCACCCCTCCACTTT | CASSLEGSSYNSPLHF
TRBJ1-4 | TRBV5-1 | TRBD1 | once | TGCGCCAGCAGCTCCGGGACAGGGAGTGAAAAACTGTTTTTT | CASSSGTGSEKLFF
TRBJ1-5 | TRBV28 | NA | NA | TGTGCCAGCAGTTTTGGAGGAAATCAGCCCCAGCATTTT | CASSFGGNQPQHF
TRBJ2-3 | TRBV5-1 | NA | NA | TGCGCCAGCAGCTCCTTAGGGGGCACAGATACGCAGTATTTT | CASSSLGGTDTQYF
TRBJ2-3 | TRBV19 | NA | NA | TGTGCCAGTGCAAAGACGACTCCTCCAGATACGCAGTATTTT | CASAKTTPPDTQYF
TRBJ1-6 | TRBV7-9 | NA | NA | TGTGCCAGCAGCTTAGAAAGTTCACCCCTCCACTTT | CASSLESSPLHF
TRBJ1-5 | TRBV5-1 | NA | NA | TGCGCCAGCAGCCCCGGGGGTGGTCGCGAGCCCCAGCATTTT | CASSPGGGREPQHF
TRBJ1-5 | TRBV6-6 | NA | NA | TGTGCCAGCAGTTATCGTGGGGGAAGCAATCAGCCCCAGCATTTT | CASSYRGGSNQPQHF
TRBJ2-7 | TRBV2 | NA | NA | TGTGCCAGCAGACAGGAGGGGGTCGGCGAGCAGTACTTC | CASRQEGVGEQYF
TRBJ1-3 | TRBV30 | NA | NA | TGTGCCTGGAGCCCCCCCGGGGCGGGAAACACCATATATTTT | CAWSPPGAGNTIYF
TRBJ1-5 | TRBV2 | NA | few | TGTGCCAGCAGTGGGTCACAGGGTATACAGCCCCAGCATTTT | CASSGSQGIQPQHF
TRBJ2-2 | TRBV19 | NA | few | TGTGCCAGTAGTTCTGTGGCGGTCGGGGAGCTGTTTTTT | CASSSVAVGELFF
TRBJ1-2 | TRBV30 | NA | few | TGTGCCTGGAGTGTACGTTTGCGCCGGACCCTTAACTATGGCTACACCTTC | CAWSVRLRRTLNYGYTF
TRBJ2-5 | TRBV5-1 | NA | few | TGCGCCAGCAGCTTGTCCGGGCGGATTCAAGAGACCCAGTACTTC | CASSLSGRIQETQYF
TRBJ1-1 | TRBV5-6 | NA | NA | TGTGCCAGCAGCCGAGGGTCGGCTGGGGCTTTCTTT | CASSRGSAGAFF
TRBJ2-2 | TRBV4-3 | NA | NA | TGCGCCAGCAGCCGGAACGGGGGTGCGAACACCGGGGAGCTGTTTTTT | CASSRNGGANTGELFF
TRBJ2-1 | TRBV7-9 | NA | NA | TGTGCCAGCAGCTCCGGGGTTAGTCGCTACAATGAGCAGTTCTTC | CASSSGVSRYNEQFF
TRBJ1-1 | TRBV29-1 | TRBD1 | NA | TGCAGCGTTGCTGCAGGGGGCAGAGGTAGAGCTTTCTTT | CSVAAGGRGRAFF
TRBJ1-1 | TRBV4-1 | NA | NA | TGCGCCAGCAGCCAAGCGACAGACAACACTGAAGCTTTCTTT | CASSQATDNTEAFF
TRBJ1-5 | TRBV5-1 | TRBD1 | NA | TGCGCCAGCAGCTTAAGTGGGACAGGGGAAGGGCCCCAGCATTTT | CASSLSGTGEGPQHF
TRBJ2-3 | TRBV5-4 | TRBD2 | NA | TGTGCCAGCAGCTCCATAGCGGGGGGGCGGGAAGATACGCAGTATTTT | CASSSIAGGREDTQYF
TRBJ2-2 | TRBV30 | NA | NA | TGTGCCTGGAGTCGGGGCTCGGCCGGGGAGCTGTTTTTT | CAWSRGSAGELFF
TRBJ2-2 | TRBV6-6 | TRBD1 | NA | TGTGCCAGCAGCGACCGACAGGGGAAGAACACCGGGGAGCTGTTTTTT | CASSDRQGKNTGELFF
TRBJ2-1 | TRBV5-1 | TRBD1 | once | TGCGCCAGCAGTCGTGACAGGGGGCTGAATGAGCAGTTCTTC | CASSRDRGLNEQFF
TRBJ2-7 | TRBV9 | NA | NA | TGTGCCAGCAGCGGACTTCAGGGGCGCGACGAGCAGTACTTC | CASSGLQGRDEQYF
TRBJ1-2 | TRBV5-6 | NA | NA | TGTGCCAGCACAAAGAGGGGGGCGCGGAATGGCTACACCTTC | CASTKRGARNGYTF
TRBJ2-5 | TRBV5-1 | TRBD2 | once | TGCGCCAGCAGCTTGTCGGCGGGGGGATCTCAGACCCAGTACTTC | CASSLSAGGSQTQYF
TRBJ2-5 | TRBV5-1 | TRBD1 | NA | TGCGCCAGCAGCTCCCTCGACAGGGGGCGTGGAGAGACCCAGTACTTC | CASSSLDRGRGETQYF
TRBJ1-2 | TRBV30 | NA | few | TGTGCCTGGAGTGTCGACCCGGGGCATGGCTACACCTTC | CAWSVDPGHGYTF
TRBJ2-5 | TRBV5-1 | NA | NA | TGCGCCAGCAGCTTTTCGGATGAGACCCAGTACTTC | CASSFSDETQYF
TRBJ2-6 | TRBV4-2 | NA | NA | TGTGCCAGCAGCCAAGAGACACAGTTACGCGGCAACGTCCTGACTTTC | CASSQETQLRGNVLTF
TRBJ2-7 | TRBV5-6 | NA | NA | TGTGCCAGCAGCAGATTCTACGAGCAGTACTTC | CASSRFYEQYF